These 22 T cell receptor beta chains came from one sample sequenced in a study of T cell changes during pregnancy in multiple sclerosis. Clones were read by immunoSEQ multiplex PCR, and TCRdb kept only the in-frame ones, dropping some. The repertoire holds roughly 100,000 clones, with around 91% as singletons. Sample: peripheral blood, taken after pregnancy. All receptors derive from a female donor with multiple sclerosis, enrolled in a pregnancy study.

This chain uses TRBV11-2 with TRBJ2-6, with a weak D call TRBD1 (5 bases). The CDR3 is made up of 18 amino acids. Germline lookup yields CDR1 SGHAT and CDR2 FQNNGV. Trimming removed 5 bases from V and 0 bases from J, with 17 bases in between. CDR3 DNA: TGTGCCAGCAGCCCGTTGACAGCAACCAGCTCTGGGGCCAACGTCCTGACTTTC. This translates into CASSPLTATSSGANVLTF.

This chain uses TRBV7-8 with TRBJ2-1; 8 bases are shared with TRBD1. Germline values: CDR1 SGHVS, CDR2 FQNEAQ. V lost 4 bases and J lost 2; bases outside the gene matches: 4. The CDR3 length is 15 residues. DNA of the CDR3: TGTGCCAGCAGCTCGGGACAGGTCACCTACAATGAGCAGTTCTTC. It encodes CASSSGQVTYNEQFF.

The V gene is TRBV4-2, the J gene TRBJ2-5, with D possibly matching TRBD2 (5 bases). The J call is in doubt because the DNA end fits TRBJ2-7 better. The CDR3 runs to 17 residues. Looked up from germline, CDR1 is LGHNA and CDR2 is YNFKEQ. DNA of the CDR3: TGTGCCAGCAGCCAAGATAATCGGACTGCCTTCTCCTACGAGCAGTACTTC. Encoded protein: CASSQDNRTAFSYEQYF.

The chain combines TRBV9 with TRBJ2-5, with D unresolved. This CDR3 contains 15 residues. V was trimmed by 4 bases and J by 4 bases, leaving 17 bases between them. Germline loops: CDR1 SGDLS, CDR2 YYNGEE. For the CDR3, the DNA is TGTGCCAGCAGCAAATCAAGCTTGAGGAGAGAGACCCAGTACTTC. It translates to CASSKSSLRRETQYF. The entire variable domain, with the rest obtained from reference TRBV9 and TRBJ2-5, is as follows: DSGVTQTPKHLITATGQRVTLRCSPRSGDLSVYWYQQSLDQGLQFLIQYYNGEERAKGNILERFSAQQFPDLHSELNLSSLELGDSALYFCASSKSSLRRETQYFGPGTRLLVL.

The chain employs TRBV5-1 and TRBJ1-3; TRBD1 might be the D (5 bases). V was trimmed by 1 base and J by 5 bases, leaving 10 bases between them. The CDR3 loop spans 14 amino acids. Germline CDR1 and CDR2: SGHRS and YFSETQ. CDR3 protein: CASSLPDIRNTIYF. CDR3 DNA: TGCGCCAGCAGCTTGCCGGACATTCGAAACACCATATATTTT. The full variable domain, rest sourced from reference TRBV5-1 and TRBJ1-3, is KAGVTQTPRYLIKTRGQQVTLSCSPISGHRSVSWYQQTPGQGLQFLFEYFSETQRNKGNFPGRFSGRQFSNSRSEMNVSTLELGDSALYLCASSLPDIRNTIYFGEGSWLTVV.

The genes are TRBV19 and TRBJ2-1; 7 nucleotides agree with TRBD1. CDR3 length equals 14 residues. Germline V gene sequence: CDR1 LNHDA, CDR2 SQIVND (reference sequence). Losses at the gene ends were 3 bases for V and 2 bases for J; bases not matched to a gene: 1. This chain's CDR3 is CASSITGAYNEQFF. CDR3 nucleotides: TGTGCCAGTAGTATCACAGGGGCCTACAATGAGCAGTTCTTC.

This sequence joins TRBV2 and TRBJ1-5, with unresolved D. The germline V and J ends were trimmed by 6 bases and 8 bases, with 14 bases remaining between them. This CDR3 has 13 residues. Germline V CDR1 and CDR2: SNHLY, FYNNEI. Here the CDR3 DNA reads TGTGCCAGCAGCATCGGGGAGGTGAAGCCCCAGCATTTT. Translation: CASSIGEVKPQHF.

The chain carries TRBV7-2 and TRBJ2-1, with 7 bases fitting TRBD2. The CDR3 runs 14 residues. Per germline, CDR1 SGHTA and CDR2 FQGNSA. J was trimmed by 7 bases and V by 5 bases; bases with no gene match: 8. For the CDR3, the DNA is TGTGCCAGCAGCCTGGGGGGAGGGATAAATGAGCAGTTCTTC. It specifies CASSLGGGINEQFF.

The table lists this clone with a few counts. The chain employs TRBV7-9 and TRBJ2-7; 12 bases map to TRBD1. Per the germline V gene, CDR1 is SEHNR and CDR2 is FQNEAQ (reference sequence). The J segment lost 4 bases and the V segment lost 5 bases, leaving 12 bases of the junction unmatched. CDR3 size: 17 residues. Here the CDR3 DNA reads TGTGCCAGCAGCCCTAACCCCGGGACAGGGGGCTCGTACGAGCAGTACTTC. As protein: CASSPNPGTGGSYEQYF.

The chain joins TRBV18 to TRBJ2-3; 9 positions match TRBD2. This CDR3 is built from 15 residues. Germline V gives CDR1 KGHSH, CDR2 LQKENI. Unmatched junction bases numbered 7, after V lost 4 bases and J lost 5 bases. The CDR3, as DNA: TGTGCCAGCTCACTAGCGAGCGGGGGGCAAGATACGCAGTATTTT. Its translation: CASSLASGGQDTQYF.

The chain has TRBV7-3 and TRBJ2-2; 10 bases map to TRBD1. Germline CDR1 reads SGHTA; CDR2 reads FQGTGA. This CDR3 comprises 18 residues. Trimming removed 4 bases from V and 3 bases from J; junction bases left unmatched: 11. This chain's CDR3 is CASSSSSGTGAHTGELFF. For the CDR3, the DNA is TGTGCCAGCAGCTCCTCCTCCGGGACAGGGGCGCACACCGGGGAGCTGTTTTTT.

The count of this clone is one. The genes are TRBV5-1 and TRBJ1-4; the D is unclear. Germline V gene data show CDR1 as SGHRS and CDR2 as YFSETQ. V lost 1 base and J 1 base, leaving 11 bases between the germline ends. This CDR3 comprises 16 residues. In DNA, the CDR3 is TGCGCCAGCAGCTTGCGGCCAGGAGGAACTAATGAAAAACTGTTTTTT. Translation: CASSLRPGGTNEKLFF. Drawing the rest from reference TRBV5-1 and TRBJ1-4, the complete variable domain is KAGVTQTPRYLIKTRGQQVTLSCSPISGHRSVSWYQQTPGQGLQFLFEYFSETQRNKGNFPGRFSGRQFSNSRSEMNVSTLELGDSALYLCASSLRPGGTNEKLFFGSGTQLSVL.

The CDR3 DNA reads as TGTGCCAGTGGGGACAGGGGCCTACGCGGGAACACTGAAGCTTTCTTT. It translates to CASGDRGLRGNTEAFF. The V gene is TRBV19, the J gene TRBJ1-1, with 10 bases aligning to TRBD1. The V gene's germline CDR1 is LNHDA and CDR2 SQIVND (reference sequence). The V and J ends lost 8 bases and 1 base, in that order; junction bases with no gene match: 10. The CDR3 runs 16 residues.

The V call is TRBV9, the J call TRBJ2-1; 10 nucleotides match TRBD2. CDR1 and CDR2 (germline): SGDLS, YYNGEE. CDR3 length: 15 amino acids. With V trimmed by 0 bases and J by 12 bases, 9 bases remained unmatched. The DNA for the CDR3 is TGTGCCAGCAGCGTAGTGGCTAGCGGGGGCCGTGTGCAGTTCTTC. As protein: CASSVVASGGRVQFF.

This clone was observed a handful of times. This chain joins TRBV30 and TRBJ1-4, with D perhaps matching TRBD1 (6 bases). The germline CDR1 and CDR2 sequences are GTSNPN and SVGIG (reference sequence). V was pared by 1 base and J by 6 bases, with 6 bases between. This CDR3 is 12 amino acids long. CDR3 region: CAWSGTDEKLFF. CDR3 DNA sequence: TGTGCCTGGAGTGGGACAGATGAAAAACTGTTTTTT.

The chain couples TRBV2 to TRBJ2-3; 10 nucleotides agree with TRBD2. There are 17 residues in the CDR3. Germline V gene sequence: CDR1 SNHLY, CDR2 FYNNEI. The ends lost 5 bases at V and 1 base at J; junction bases unmatched: 9. The CDR3 DNA reads TGTGCCAGCAGTTGGCTAGCGGGAGTGGGCCGCACAGATACGCAGTATTTT. It encodes CASSWLAGVGRTDTQYF. Together with reference TRBV2 and TRBJ2-3, the CDR3 gives the full variable domain: EPEVTQTPSHQVTQMGQEVILRCVPISNHLYFYWYRQILGQKVEFLVSFYNNEISEKSEIFDDQFSVERPDGSNFTLKIRSTKLEDSAMYFCASSWLAGVGRTDTQYFGPGTRLTVL.

The chain combines TRBV28 with TRBJ1-4; possibly TRBD1 for D (6 bases). Trimming took off 1 base at V and 7 bases at J, with 13 bases between the two ends. Germline V gene sequence: CDR1 MDHEN, CDR2 SYDVKM. The CDR3 is 15 amino acids. Written as DNA, the CDR3 is TGTGCCAGCAGTTTATTTACAGGGATGCCTGAAAAACTGTTTTTT. This sequence encodes CASSLFTGMPEKLFF.

Only one count was recorded for this clone. This chain connects TRBV10-3 to TRBJ1-1; D may be TRBD1 (6 bases). Germline V gene data show CDR1 as ENHRY and CDR2 as SYGVKD. V was trimmed by 2 bases and J by 1 base, leaving 11 bases between them. The CDR3 is made up of 15 amino acids. The CDR3 nucleotides are TGTGCCATCAGTGAGCGAACAGGGAAGAACACTGAAGCTTTCTTT. Its protein product is CAISERTGKNTEAFF.

J is TRBJ1-2 and V is TRBV27, with TRBD1 identical over 10 bases. Germline values: CDR1 MNHEY, CDR2 SMNVEV (reference sequence). The CDR3 has 16 amino acids. J was trimmed by 8 bases and V by 3 bases; bases with no gene match: 12. CDR3 bases: TGTGCCAGCAGTTTTTCAAGGGACAGGGGCTTGAAGGGCTACACCTTC. Its translation is CASSFSRDRGLKGYTF.

The V and J genes are TRBV30 and TRBJ1-1; no clear D. This CDR3 spans 12 amino acids. V lost 3 bases, J lost 7 bases, and 12 bases lay in between. CDR1 and CDR2 (germline): GTSNPN, SVGIG (reference sequence). DNA for the CDR3: TGTGCCTGGAGGTGGAGGTCCCTTGAAGCTTTCTTT. Translation gives CAWRWRSLEAFF.

This clone occurred once. V is TRBV10-3 and J is TRBJ1-5; 10 bases match TRBD1. Germline V gives CDR1 ENHRY, CDR2 SYGVKD. The V segment lost 5 bases and the J segment 3 bases; nucleotides outside the gene matches: 7. CDR3 length: 16 amino acids. The CDR3 nucleotides read TGTGCCATCAGTAACATTGGGACAGGGGACAATCAGCCCCAGCATTTT. Protein product: CAISNIGTGDNQPQHF.

The CDR3 sequence: CALDYWKPLRLAGHSTDTQYF. The CDR3 bases are TGCGCCCTCGATTATTGGAAGCCTTTAAGACTAGCGGGGCATAGCACAGATACGCAGTATTTT. The rearrangement joins TRBV10-1 to TRBJ2-3; 11 bases line up with TRBD2. Looked up from germline, CDR1 is WNHNN and CDR2 is SYGVQD (reference sequence). The CDR3 consists of 21 residues. V shed 11 bases, J shed 0 bases, and the junction held 25 bases outside the gene matches.